This TCR beta chain was identified in a study of lymphopenia after photon versus proton radiotherapy. Points from the study as a whole: Relative stability marked proton patients; photon patients lost diversity and naive cells. Post-nadir TCR diversity decline inversely tracked overall survival among those who died. Authors raise, but do not show, better survival with proton therapy. After lymphocyte nadir, photon-treated repertoires showed oligoclonal expansion, especially CD8+ Temra.

Some clones are missing from TCRdb's copy, which holds only in-frame ones; the method was immunoSEQ multiplex PCR. The sample includes approximately 65,000 clones, around 87% seen only once; the top ten take 13%. Germline CDR1 is MNHEY and CDR2 is SMNVEV (reference sequence). The CDR3 covers 15 residues. V was shortened by 1 base and J by 1 base, with 10 bases between the two germline ends. Points on this clone: Antigen unknown.

The chain is built from TRBV27 and TRBJ1-1; maybe TRBD1 (6 bases). The specimen was peripheral blood, collected from a patient treated with proton-based radiotherapy. The receptor's source is an older man with esophageal cancer. CDR3 loop: CASSLFGGPNTEAFF. In nucleotides, the CDR3 is TGTGCCAGCAGTTTATTTGGGGGCCCGAACACTGAAGCTTTCTTT.